Each of the 24 T cell receptor beta chains below was sequenced from the same sample in a study of spatial heterogeneity in lung cancer (dated by TCRdb to between 2018 and 2021). In the paper's terms, the time point label means: sample taken at primary tumor resection. Whole RNA extracted from tumor and nontumor lung tissue, or from cryopreserved PBMC samples, was used for TCR sequencing without cell sorting. Library preparation used 5' RACE. This sample was sequenced with a NextSeq 500. In TCRdb, the public reads were trimmed at Q25 with fastp and aligned with MiXCR, with productive beta chains retained. CDR3 protein duplicates are merged, each entry listing the most common genes and DNA. Recorded for this sample are some 5,000 distinct CDR3 sequences; approximately 33% of them occurred a single time. 3% to 4.5% of the sample is held by the ten biggest clonotypes. This material consisted of PBMCs, taken at surgery. All receptors derive from a female donor with early-stage non-small cell lung cancer.

This clonotype was counted a few times. This beta chain came through as a stray read in a library set up for alpha chains, and its size says little. This rearrangement joins TRBV21-1 to TRBJ2-1. TRBV21-1 is deemed a pseudogene. The CDR3 length is 15 residues. DNA for the CDR3: TGTGCCAGCAGCAAAGCCACGAGCGAGCCCAATGAGCAGTTCTTC. Residues: CASSKATSEPNEQFF.

A remark on this clonotype: This beta chain slipped into a library made for alpha chains as a stray read, so its size is not meaningful. V is TRBV5-1 and J is TRBJ2-7, with 8 nucleotides matching TRBD1. Germline loops: CDR1 SGHRS, CDR2 YFSETQ. The CDR3 loop spans 14 amino acids. Losses at the gene ends were 6 bases for V and 3 bases for J; bases not matched to a gene: 8. As DNA, the CDR3 is TGCGCCAGCAAAGAGACAGGGGCTTACTACGAGCAGTACTTC. Its translation is CASKETGAYYEQYF.

The sample holds a few counts of this clonotype. This beta chain slipped into a library made for alpha chains as a stray read, so its size is not meaningful. V gene TRBV20-1 combines with J gene TRBJ2-3, with unresolved D. The CDR3 is 13 residues long. Germline assignment: CDR1 DFQATT and CDR2 SNEGSKA (reference sequence). Trimming removed 1 base from V and 0 bases from J, with 5 bases in between. The chain's CDR3 is CSARVPSTDTQYF. Written as DNA, the CDR3 is TGCAGTGCTAGAGTTCCTAGCACAGATACGCAGTATTTT.

In its sample, this clonotype ranks as medium-sized. This beta chain appears as a stray read in a library generated for alpha chains; its size is not informative. This rearrangement joins TRBV5-4 to TRBJ2-2; the D is unclear. The CDR3 loop spans 14 amino acids. The germline CDR1 and CDR2 sequences are SGHNT and YYREEE (reference sequence). V was trimmed by 3 bases and J by 3 bases, leaving 9 bases between them. The CDR3: CASSWGPDTGELFF. For the CDR3, the DNA is TGTGCCAGCAGCTGGGGTCCCGACACCGGGGAGCTGTTTTTT.

Turning to this clonotype: This beta chain was picked up by a library intended for alpha chains and is off target, so its count carries little meaning. V and J are TRBV20-1 and TRBJ2-3; D gene unclear. Germline V lookup: CDR1 DFQATT, CDR2 SNEGSKA (reference sequence). Trimming left V 5 bases short and J 2 bases short, with 20 bases between. The CDR3 sequence is 16 residues long. The chain's CDR3 is CSAGRMGKKNTDTQYF. CDR3 nucleotide sequence: TGCAGTGCTGGGCGAATGGGCAAAAAAAACACAGATACGCAGTATTTT.

A word on this clonotype: This beta chain appears as a stray read in a library generated for alpha chains; its size is not informative. The chain has TRBV29-1 and TRBJ2-5, with TRBD1 matching 8 bases. The germline CDR1 and CDR2 sequences are SQVTM and ANQGSEA. Trimming removed 3 bases from V and 5 bases from J; junction bases left unmatched: 8. This CDR3 comprises 14 residues. CDR3 amino acids: CSVDRWQGAETQYF. The CDR3 nucleotides are TGCAGCGTTGATAGGTGGCAGGGGGCTGAGACCCAGTACTTC.

This clonotype occurred a few times. This beta chain lies outside the target of a library built for alpha chains; its clone size means little. J is TRBJ2-4 and V is TRBV20-1; D is perhaps TRBD2 (6 bases). V was trimmed by 5 bases and J by 7 bases, leaving 18 bases between them. The germline CDR1 and CDR2 sequences are DFQATT and SNEGSKA (reference sequence). This CDR3 region has 14 residues. CDR3 nucleotide sequence: TGCAGTGCTCTCGGAGGGCAGGATTTTAACATTCAGTACTTC. Residues: CSALGGQDFNIQYF.

For this clonotype: Being off target in a library aimed at alpha chains, this beta chain has a size of little meaning. The V gene is TRBV6-1, the J gene TRBJ2-3, with a weak D call TRBD2 (5 bases). The CDR3 is 16 residues long. Trimming left V 4 bases short and J 0 bases short, with 14 bases between. Germline CDR1 MNHNS, CDR2 SASEGT. The CDR3 DNA reads as TGTGCCAGCAGTGTGGGGAGCCTCGGGAGCACAGATACGCAGTATTTT. Protein sequence: CASSVGSLGSTDTQYF.

This clonotype is medium-sized (0.01 to 0.1%) in the sample. An end of the junction does not agree with germline; a read error may underlie this. Little can be read into the size of this beta chain, an off-target read in a library designed for alpha chains. The chain recombines TRBV7-7 with TRBJ2-3, with 8 bases lining up with TRBD2. CDR1 and CDR2 (germline): SSHAT, FNYEAQ (reference sequence). CDR3 length: 15 residues. DNA for the CDR3: TGTGCTAGCAGCTTGGGAGCGGGGGGCACAGATACGCAGTATTTT. Its translation is CASSLGAGGTDTQYF.

Concerning this clonotype itself: Since the library was made to target alpha chains, this beta chain is a stray read and its abundance is not meaningful. This chain connects TRBV7-2 to TRBJ2-4, with 8 bases aligning to TRBD1. CDR1 and CDR2 from the germline V gene are SGHTA and FQGNSA. V shed 4 bases, J shed 0 bases, and the junction held 5 bases outside the gene matches. The CDR3 runs 16 residues. The CDR3: CASSSQGVLAKNIQYF. CDR3 nucleotide sequence: TGTGCCAGCAGCTCACAGGGGGTACTAGCCAAAAACATTCAGTACTTC.

This clonotype was picked up a small number of times. This beta chain is a stray sequence in a library constructed for alpha chains; its clone size is not meaningful. The chain has TRBV5-1 and TRBJ2-3, with 12 bases that match TRBD2. This CDR3 has 15 residues. V lost 4 bases to trimming and J lost 4 bases; unmatched junction nucleotides: 4. CDR1 and CDR2 (germline): SGHRS, YFSETQ. For the CDR3, the DNA is TGCGCCAGCAGCCCCGGGACTAGCGGGCCAGATACGCAGTATTTT. The encoded protein is CASSPGTSGPDTQYF.

About this clonotype itself: Because the library targeted alpha chains, this beta chain is an off-target read whose size means little. The chain is built from TRBV30 and TRBJ1-5; TRBD1 agrees at 10 bases. From germline, CDR1 is GTSNPN and CDR2 SVGIG (reference sequence). After removal of 2 bases from V and 8 bases from J, the junction contained 3 bases not matched to a gene. The CDR3 is 13 amino acids. The CDR3 spells CAWSWDRGEPQHF. The CDR3 DNA sequence: TGTGCCTGGAGTTGGGACAGGGGCGAGCCCCAGCATTTT.

About this clonotype itself: This beta chain is a stray sequence in a library constructed for alpha chains; its clone size is not meaningful. The chain has TRBV5-1 and TRBJ2-5; perhaps TRBD1 as D (5 bases). Germline CDR1 SGHRS, CDR2 YFSETQ. The CDR3 consists of 13 residues. V dropped 4 bases and J dropped 1 base, with 8 bases sitting between them. DNA of the CDR3: TGCGCCAGCAGCGGGGCGACCCAAGAGACCCAGTACTTC. Its translation is CASSGATQETQYF.

A few counts support this clonotype. Because the library targeted alpha chains, this beta chain is an off-target read whose size means little. The chain combines TRBV6-2 or TRBV6-3 with TRBJ2-7, with a possible D match to TRBD1 (5 bases). Trimming removed 0 bases from V and 7 bases from J, with 10 bases in between. The germline V gene encodes CDR1 MNHEY and CDR2 SVGEGT. The CDR3 is made up of 13 amino acids. In DNA, the CDR3 is TGTGCCAGCAGTTACTCGGTCCAGGGAGAGCAGTACTTC. This gives the protein CASSYSVQGEQYF.

Points on this clonotype: This beta chain is a stray sequence in a library constructed for alpha chains; its clone size is not meaningful. The V gene is TRBV23-1, the J gene TRBJ2-2, with D possibly matching TRBD2 (5 bases). TRBV23-1 belongs to the ORF category, with a function that is uncertain. This CDR3 is built from 13 residues. V shed 9 bases and J shed 1 base, with 9 bases lying between them. The CDR3 nucleotides are TGCGCCAGGCTGAGGGAGAACACCGGGGAGCTGTTTTTT. Translation gives CARLRENTGELFF.

Comments on this clonotype: Because the library targeted alpha chains, this beta chain is an off-target read whose size means little. The chain links TRBV5-6 to TRBJ2-3; D might be TRBD1 (6 bases). The CDR3 consists of 13 residues. Germline V lookup: CDR1 SGHDT, CDR2 YYEEEE. V lost 5 bases and J lost 3, with 10 bases in between. CDR3 protein: CASSTDRTDTQYF. For the CDR3, the DNA is TGTGCCAGCAGTACAGACAGGACAGATACGCAGTATTTT.

In regard to this clonotype: Because the library targeted alpha chains, this beta chain is an off-target read whose size means little. The chain uses TRBV5-1 and TRBJ2-2; D gene ambiguous. The V end was cut by 4 bases, the J end by 3 bases, with 4 bases between. CDR1 SGHRS and CDR2 YFSETQ come from the germline V gene. The CDR3 extends over 12 amino acids. CDR3 DNA: TGCGCCAGCAGCCCCTACACCGGGGAGCTGTTTTTT. It encodes CASSPYTGELFF.

In this sample, this clonotype turned up a few times. Within a library made for alpha chains, this beta chain is off target, and its count is uninformative. The chain employs TRBV4-3 and TRBJ2-7, with TRBD1 identical over 7 bases. CDR3 length: 15 amino acids. The trim removed 3 bases at V and 0 bases at J, leaving 5 bases unmatched. Germline CDR1 is LGHNA and CDR2 is YSLEER. CDR3: CASSHQTGSSYEQYF. DNA for the CDR3: TGCGCCAGCAGCCACCAGACAGGGAGCTCCTACGAGCAGTACTTC.

About this clonotype itself: This beta chain is off target for a library built for alpha chains, so its abundance means little. The chain combines TRBV28 with TRBJ2-5; D is undetermined. The CDR3 covers 14 residues. From germline, CDR1 is MDHEN and CDR2 SYDVKM. Trimming removed 3 bases from V and 4 bases from J, with 12 bases in between. CDR3 sequence reads: CASSLVSGRETQYF. As DNA, the CDR3 is TGTGCCAGCAGTTTGGTTAGTGGAAGAGAGACCCAGTACTTC.

In regard to this clonotype: The library was designed around alpha chains, so this beta chain is a stray read whose abundance carries little weight. V usage is TRBV5-1 and J usage is TRBJ1-2; 9 bases are a match to TRBD1. The CDR3 loop spans 17 amino acids. V was pared by 3 bases and J by 1 base, with 10 bases of the junction left unmatched. The germline CDR1 and CDR2 sequences are SGHRS and YFSETQ. The CDR3 DNA reads TGCGCCAGCAGCTACGACGGGACAGGGTATAATAACTATGGCTACACCTTC. Translation: CASSYDGTGYNNYGYTF.

Points on this clonotype: Since it is a stray read in a library aimed at alpha chains, this beta chain has a size that is not meaningful. The chain carries TRBV7-7 and TRBJ2-5; no firm D call. Trimming left V 3 bases short and J 1 base short, with 9 bases between. The CDR3 covers 14 residues. The germline V gene encodes CDR1 SSHAT and CDR2 FNYEAQ (reference sequence). CDR3 DNA: TGTGCCAGCAGCTTCCCCGGCACCCAAGAGACCCAGTACTTC. It is translated as CASSFPGTQETQYF.

With respect to this clonotype: A library prepared for alpha chains yielded this beta chain as an off-target read; its size is of little meaning. V and J are TRBV7-2 and TRBJ2-5; no clear D gene. The germline V gene encodes CDR1 SGHTA and CDR2 FQGNSA. Trimming took off 6 bases at V and 6 bases at J, with 11 bases between the two ends. This CDR3 has 12 residues. The CDR3 sequence: CASSSERKTQYF. The CDR3 nucleotides read TGTGCCAGCAGTTCCGAGCGAAAGACCCAGTACTTC.

This clonotype occurred a few times. Being off target in a library aimed at alpha chains, this beta chain has a size of little meaning. This chain connects TRBV28 to TRBJ2-7, with 9 bases identical to TRBD1. V was clipped by 5 bases and J by 2 bases; unmatched bases: 10. This CDR3 contains 16 residues. Germline CDR1 reads MDHEN; CDR2 reads SYDVKM. The CDR3 nucleotides read TGTGCCAGCAGTGGAACCGGGACAGGGCGAACCTACGAGCAGTACTTC. As protein: CASSGTGTGRTYEQYF.

In regard to this clonotype: A library prepared for alpha chains yielded this beta chain as an off-target read; its size is of little meaning. This chain uses TRBV2 with TRBJ2-1; weak D call: TRBD1 (5 bases). Germline V gene data show CDR1 as SNHLY and CDR2 as FYNNEI. CDR3 length equals 15 residues. V gave up 0 bases and J gave up 8 bases, with 14 bases separating them. In nucleotides, the CDR3 is TGTGCCAGCAGTGAAGCATCGGGCAGGGTTTATGAGCAGTTCTTC. It specifies CASSEASGRVYEQFF.